These T cell receptor beta chains were read from a single sample in a study of T cell changes during pregnancy in multiple sclerosis. Some clones are missing from TCRdb's copy, which holds only in-frame ones; the method was immunoSEQ multiplex PCR. This table holds about 77,000 clones, 85% to 95% found once. The material was peripheral blood, obtained after pregnancy. The receptors derive from a female donor in good health, enrolled as a control in a pregnancy study. CDR3s include the opening cysteine and the closing phenylalanine or tryptophan. Fields, in order: V gene, clone size, D gene, J gene, CDR3 protein, CDR3 DNA. The D gene is left open where the match is weak. Not all rows give a size; the values are once, few, many and, for expanded clones, a class.

TRBV4-1	.	TRBD1	TRBJ1-6	CASSQVPDRVSPLHF	TGCGCCAGCAGCCAAGTTCCGGACAGGGTTTCACCCCTCCACTTT
TRBV14	.	TRBD1	TRBJ1-2	CASSHPWTGEDSGYTF	TGTGCCAGCAGCCATCCTTGGACAGGGGAGGACAGCGGCTACACCTTC
TRBV28	.	.	TRBJ2-7	CASSRETMGDYEQYF	TGTGCCAGCAGCCGAGAGACAATGGGTGACTACGAGCAGTACTTC
TRBV7-2	.	TRBD2	TRBJ2-1	CASKVGLAGTYEQFF	TGTGCCAGCAAGGTAGGGCTAGCGGGAACGTATGAGCAGTTCTTC
TRBV5-1	.	TRBD1	TRBJ2-5	CASSLAGTGVETQYF	TGCGCCAGCAGCTTGGCCGGGACAGGTGTGGAGACCCAGTACTTC
TRBV5-4	.	TRBD2	TRBJ2-1	CASSLVSLAGSFNEQFF	TGTGCCAGCAGCTTGGTCAGTCTAGCGGGGTCCTTCAATGAGCAGTTCTTC
TRBV7-2	.	.	TRBJ2-3	CASSLQGMSDTQYF	TGTGCCAGCAGCTTACAGGGGATGTCAGATACGCAGTATTTT
TRBV6-4	.	.	TRBJ2-1	CASSLTGSSYNEQFF	TGTGCCAGCAGTTTGACAGGCAGCTCCTACAATGAGCAGTTCTTC
TRBV19	.	.	TRBJ2-5	CASSIRLIRDNQETQYF	TGTGCCAGTAGTATACGTCTGATCCGGGACAATCAAGAGACCCAGTACTTC
TRBV7-8	.	TRBD1	TRBJ2-3	CASSYRDRYTQYF	TGTGCCAGCAGTTACAGGGACAGGTATACGCAGTATTTT
TRBV7-9	.	.	TRBJ1-4	CASSSQGSYNEKLFF	TGTGCCAGCAGCTCACAGGGTTCTTATAATGAAAAACTGTTTTTT
TRBV7-2	.	.	TRBJ1-1	CASSLAGDYTEAFF	TGTGCCAGCAGCTTAGCGGGGGACTACACTGAAGCTTTCTTT
TRBV7-9	.	.	TRBJ2-3	CASSRDRSTDTQYF	TGTGCCAGCAGCCGAGACAGAAGTACAGATACGCAGTATTTT
TRBV6-5	.	.	TRBJ1-2	CASGQMAANYGYTF	TGTGCCAGCGGCCAAATGGCGGCTAACTATGGCTACACCTTC
TRBV5-4	.	TRBD1	TRBJ1-1	CASSPPRQGNTEAFF	TGTGCCAGCAGCCCCCCGCGACAGGGAAACACTGAAGCTTTCTTT
TRBV29-1	.	TRBD1	TRBJ1-2	CSGGQESRGYTF	TGCAGCGGGGGACAGGAGAGTCGTGGCTACACCTTC
TRBV19	.	TRBD1	TRBJ1-1	CASSIQGAVRMNTEAFF	TGTGCCAGTAGTATACAGGGGGCGGTCCGAATGAACACTGAAGCTTTCTTT
TRBV9	.	.	TRBJ2-1	CASSTRGGHSYNEQFF	TGTGCCAGCAGCACAAGAGGAGGGCACTCCTACAATGAGCAGTTCTTC
TRBV21-1	.	.	TRBJ2-5	CASSNPSGEQETQYF	TGTGCCAGCAGCAACCCCTCCGGGGAACAAGAGACCCAGTACTTC
TRBV5-1	.	.	TRBJ2-1	CASSLVGAYNEQFF	TGCGCCAGCAGCTTGGTAGGGGCCTACAATGAGCAGTTCTTC
TRBV6-5	.	.	TRBJ2-7	CASSSGQSSYEQYF	TGTGCCAGCAGTTCTGGCCAAAGCTCCTACGAGCAGTACTTC
TRBV19	.	.	TRBJ1-2	CASITSGYGYTF	TGTGCCAGCATAACATCTGGCTATGGCTACACCTTC
TRBV6-1	.	TRBD1	TRBJ1-3	CASSEALGQGGGNTIYF	TGTGCCAGCAGTGAAGCCCTTGGACAGGGCGGCGGAAACACCATATATTTT
TRBV18	.	.	TRBJ1-3	CASSPGPWQGRSGNTIYF	TGTGCCAGCTCACCAGGGCCCTGGCAGGGGCGATCTGGAAACACCATATATTTT
TRBV5-1	.	TRBD1	TRBJ2-1	CASSSGTDYNEQFF	TGCGCCAGCAGCTCCGGGACAGATTACAATGAGCAGTTCTTC
TRBV5-1	.	TRBD1	TRBJ2-5	CASSLYGTGKEETQYF	TGCGCCAGCAGCTTGTACGGGACAGGGAAAGAAGAGACCCAGTACTTC
TRBV30	.	.	TRBJ1-3	CAWSVDSGLNTIYF	TGTGCCTGGAGTGTGGACAGCGGCCTAAACACCATATATTTT
TRBV5-3	.	TRBD1	TRBJ2-7	CARSEGACEQYF	TGTGCCAGAAGCGAGGGGGCCTGCGAGCAGTACTTC
TRBV11-2	once	TRBD2	TRBJ2-1	CASSYRLGSRGGLDEQFF	TGTGCCAGCAGCTACCGCCTCGGATCGCGGGGGGGCCTCGATGAGCAGTTCTTC
TRBV30	.	TRBD2	TRBJ2-7	CAWRAAPGLAGREQYF	TGTGCCTGGAGGGCCGCTCCGGGACTAGCGGGGCGAGAGCAGTACTTC
TRBV2	.	.	TRBJ1-3	CASHPGLSSGNTIYF	TGTGCCAGCCACCCAGGCTTGAGCTCTGGAAACACCATATATTTT